This TCR beta chain emerged from a study of blood T cell repertoires in COVID-19. Study background: Samples taken during acute and convalescent COVID-19 were collected in the United States, Italy and Spain.

Generated by immunoSEQ multiplex PCR, the TCRdb table keeps only in-frame clones and is missing some. This sample yields around 430,000 clones, of which around nine tenths are seen a single time; about 10% belongs to the top ten. Trimming left V 6 bases short and J 8 bases short, with 13 bases between. CDR3 length: 12 amino acids. Germline V lookup: CDR1 SNHLY, CDR2 FYNNEI. Everyone who took part was about 18 to 89 years old, and they came from about 23 US areas. Recovery among Cohort 3 donors was established by two negative PCRs, clearance, or symptom resolution. The clonotype originates from a woman aged 45-65 years who had recovered from COVID-19. The V call is TRBV2, the J call TRBJ1-2, with D perhaps TRBD1 (5 bases). What was sequenced was PBMCs or T cells enriched from blood (not recorded which). The CDR3 spells CASSSDSYGYTF. The CDR3 DNA follows: TGTGCCAGCAGCTCCGACAGTTACGGCTACACCTTC.